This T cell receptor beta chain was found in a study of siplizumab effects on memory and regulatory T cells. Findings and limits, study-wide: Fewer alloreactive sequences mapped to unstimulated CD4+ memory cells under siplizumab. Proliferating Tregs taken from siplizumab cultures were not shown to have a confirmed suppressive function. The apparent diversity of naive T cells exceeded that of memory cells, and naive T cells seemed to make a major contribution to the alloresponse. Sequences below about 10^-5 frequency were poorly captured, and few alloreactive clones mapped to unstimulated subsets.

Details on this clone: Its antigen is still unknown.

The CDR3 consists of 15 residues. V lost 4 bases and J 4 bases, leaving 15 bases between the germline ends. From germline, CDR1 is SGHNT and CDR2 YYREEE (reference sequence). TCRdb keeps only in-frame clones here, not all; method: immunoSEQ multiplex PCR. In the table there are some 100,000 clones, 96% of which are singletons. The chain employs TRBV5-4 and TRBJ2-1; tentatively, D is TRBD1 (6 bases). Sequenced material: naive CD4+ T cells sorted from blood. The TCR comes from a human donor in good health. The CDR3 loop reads CASSRPGQFYNEQFF. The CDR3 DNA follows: TGTGCCAGCAGCCGCCCTGGACAGTTTTACAATGAGCAGTTCTTC.